The rows below give T cell receptor beta chains drawn from one sample of a study of T cell clones after liver transplantation. Profiling relied on immunoSEQ multiplex PCR, and the TCRdb table lists in-frame clones only, not all of them. The sample lists around 19,000 clones; approximately 88% were seen once. This sample comprised CD8+ T cells from blood, obtained before liver transplant. The receptors derive from a human donor who received a liver transplant. Each CDR3 is given with its conserved first and last residue. D genes are given only for firm matches. Size is stated for part of the rows, as once, few or many counts, or as a class when the clone is expanded.

clone size,V gene,D gene,J gene,CDR3 DNA,CDR3 protein
-,TRBV5-6,-,TRBJ1-5,TGTGCCAGCAGCTCAGGGAATCAGCCCCAGCATTTT,CASSSGNQPQHF
-,TRBV28,-,TRBJ1-4,TGTGCCAGCAGTTCGACAGGTTTGAGTGAAAAACTGTTTTTT,CASSSTGLSEKLFF
once,TRBV2,TRBD1,TRBJ2-1,TGTGCCAGCAGTAGACAGGGGGCGCGCGATGAGCAGTTCTTC,CASSRQGARDEQFF
-,TRBV15,-,TRBJ1-3,TGTGCCACCAGTCGCAGGGGAAACACCATATATTTT,CATSRRGNTIYF
-,TRBV9,-,TRBJ2-1,TGTGCCAGCAGCGTACGCGGGGCCTACAATGAGCAGTTCTTC,CASSVRGAYNEQFF
-,TRBV7-9,-,TRBJ1-4,TGTGCCAGCAGTCCCCCAACCGGGACCCCTCGGGAAAAACTGTTTTTT,CASSPPTGTPREKLFF
once,TRBV19,-,TRBJ2-3,TGTGCCAGTTACCAAGGGGTTACAGATACGCAGTATTTT,CASYQGVTDTQYF
once,TRBV4-1,TRBD1,TRBJ1-4,TGCGCCAGCAGCCAACCAGGGGGCCTACGAGAAAAACTGTTTTTT,CASSQPGGLREKLFF
-,TRBV15,-,TRBJ2-7,TGTGCCACCAGCAGAGGCCCCGGAGCCAGGGAGCAGTACTTC,CATSRGPGAREQYF
-,TRBV10-2,TRBD2,TRBJ2-3,TGCGCCAGCAGTGACCCTAGCGGGAGCACAGATACGCAGTATTTT,CASSDPSGSTDTQYF
-,TRBV5-1,-,TRBJ1-5,TGCGCCAGCAGCCCGGAGATCGGTTTGGGCCAGCCCCAGCATTTT,CASSPEIGLGQPQHF
-,TRBV5-1,-,TRBJ2-1,TGCGCCAGCAGCTTGGTGGGCGGCCATGAGCAGTTCTTC,CASSLVGGHEQFF
-,TRBV13,TRBD2,TRBJ2-2,TGTGCCAGCAGCCGAACCCTAGCGGGAGGGGTCACCGGGGAGCTGTTTTTT,CASSRTLAGGVTGELFF
-,TRBV7-6,-,TRBJ2-1,TGTGCCAGCAGCTTAGCGTCGGCAGGGGCCGACAATGAGCAGTTCTTC,CASSLASAGADNEQFF
-,TRBV6-5,-,TRBJ2-1,TGTGCCAGCAGTACAGGGATGGATGAGCAGTTCTTC,CASSTGMDEQFF
-,TRBV4-3,-,TRBJ1-2,TGCGCCAGCAGCAAAGGGGACGGCTACACCTTC,CASSKGDGYTF
-,TRBV29-1,-,TRBJ2-7,TGCAGCGTTGAATCGGGGGATACCACCTACGAGCAGTACTTC,CSVESGDTTYEQYF
-,TRBV11-2,-,TRBJ2-2,TGTGCCAGCAGCTTAGTGTGGGGGGCGGCCGGGGAGCTGTTTTTT,CASSLVWGAAGELFF
-,TRBV5-6,-,TRBJ1-2,TGTGCCAGCAGCTTGGAACAGAGCCCCTATGGCTACACCTTC,CASSLEQSPYGYTF
-,TRBV28,TRBD1,TRBJ1-1,TGTGCCAGCAGCTCAGGACAGGGGTTGGCTGAAGCTTTCTTT,CASSSGQGLAEAFF
-,TRBV7-6,-,TRBJ2-1,TGTGCCAGCAGCTTAGCTGAGGCCCCGGGTGATGAGCAGTTCTTC,CASSLAEAPGDEQFF
-,TRBV29-1,-,TRBJ1-1,TGCAGCGTTATGGAAAATTATGGGGTCAACACTGAAGCTTTCTTT,CSVMENYGVNTEAFF
-,TRBV7-8,-,TRBJ2-1,TGTGCCAGCAGCCCTGTCTTGAGCTCCTACAATGAGCAGTTCTTC,CASSPVLSSYNEQFF
-,TRBV5-1,-,TRBJ2-7,TGCGCCAGCAGCTTGGTCCATAGCGTGTACGAGCAGTACTTC,CASSLVHSVYEQYF
-,TRBV4-1,TRBD2,TRBJ2-1,TGCGCCAGCAGACGGACTAGCGGGAGTGCCGATGAGCAGTTCTTC,CASRRTSGSADEQFF
-,TRBV10-3,TRBD1,TRBJ1-1,TGTGCCATCAGTGAGGCAGGGGGCTGGAACACTGAAGCTTTCTTT,CAISEAGGWNTEAFF
-,TRBV29-1,TRBD1,TRBJ1-1,TGCAGCGTTGCCCTGGGACAGGGGGTAGGGGACAACACTGAAGCTTTCTTT,CSVALGQGVGDNTEAFF
-,TRBV7-9,TRBD2,TRBJ2-7,TGTGCCAGCAGCTTTTCGCTAGCGGTCCTCGACGAGCAGTACTTC,CASSFSLAVLDEQYF
-,TRBV28,-,TRBJ2-5,TGTGCCAGCAGTTTGGGTGGCTGGCGGGAGACCCAGTACTTC,CASSLGGWRETQYF
-,TRBV6-6,-,TRBJ2-7,TGTGCCAGCAGTTACTCCCCCGGGGCCGAGGAGCAGTACTTC,CASSYSPGAEEQYF
-,TRBV6-5,-,TRBJ1-5,TGTGCCAGCAGTTATTTGGGCCCGAATCAGCCCCAGCATTTT,CASSYLGPNQPQHF
-,TRBV6-6,TRBD1,TRBJ2-7,TGTGCCAGCAGTCAAGGGACAGCCTTTTACGAGCAGTACTTC,CASSQGTAFYEQYF
-,TRBV5-6,TRBD1,TRBJ1-2,TGTGCCAGCAGGCATCAGGGGGCTAACTATGGCTACACCTTC,CASRHQGANYGYTF
once,TRBV30,-,TRBJ2-5,TGTGCCTGGAGTGTACGCCCCGAGCGGGAGACCCAGTACTTC,CAWSVRPERETQYF
-,TRBV4-1,-,TRBJ1-2,TGCGCCAGCAGCCACGGGCCCCGGGACTACACCTTC,CASSHGPRDYTF
-,TRBV7-3,TRBD2,TRBJ2-1,TGTGCCAGCAGCTTATCCGGGCGGGAGTATGAGCAGTTCTTC,CASSLSGREYEQFF
-,TRBV5-1,-,TRBJ1-1,TGCGCCAGCAGCCCCTGGGGGAACACTGAAGCTTTCTTT,CASSPWGNTEAFF
-,TRBV9,TRBD1,TRBJ2-5,TGTGCCAGCAGCGAGGCAGGGGGAGAGACCCAGTACTTC,CASSEAGGETQYF
-,TRBV5-1,TRBD1,TRBJ1-4,TGCGCCAGCAGCTTGGACGGACAGGGGGCTTCTTTTAATGAAAAACTGTTTTTT,CASSLDGQGASFNEKLFF
-,TRBV5-6,-,TRBJ1-2,TGTGCCAGCGACAATTGGGGGTCGGATGGCTACACCTTC,CASDNWGSDGYTF
-,TRBV4-1,-,TRBJ1-1,TGCGCCAGCAGCCAAGATTGGGGAGGTAACACTGAAGCTTTCTTT,CASSQDWGGNTEAFF
-,TRBV5-7,TRBD1,TRBJ1-2,TGTGCCAGCAGCTACCCAGGGACAGGGACTAAGGATGGCTACACCTTC,CASSYPGTGTKDGYTF
once,TRBV5-6,TRBD2,TRBJ2-3,TGTGCCAGCAGTTCGGGACTAGCGGGAGTACGGGATACGCAGTATTTT,CASSSGLAGVRDTQYF
-,TRBV28,-,TRBJ1-5,TGTGCCAGCAGCTCCCCTCCTGGGACGATTAACAATCAGCCCCAGCATTTT,CASSSPPGTINNQPQHF
-,TRBV7-3,-,TRBJ2-1,TGTGCCAGCAGCTTACTGGGGGATGAGCAGTTCTTC,CASSLLGDEQFF
-,TRBV19,-,TRBJ2-1,TGTGCCAGTAGTACCCACAGGGATGCGAATGAGCAGTTCTTC,CASSTHRDANEQFF
-,TRBV19,-,TRBJ1-2,TGTGCCAGTAGTCCCCGCCGGGAGAGGTTTGGCTACACCTTC,CASSPRRERFGYTF
-,TRBV11-2,TRBD1,TRBJ1-1,TGTGCCAGCAGCTACGGGACAGGAGACACTGAAGCTTTCTTT,CASSYGTGDTEAFF
-,TRBV7-9,TRBD1,TRBJ1-1,TGTGCCAGCAGTGCTTGGACAGGCAAGAACACTGAAGCTTTCTTT,CASSAWTGKNTEAFF
-,TRBV19,-,TRBJ2-3,TGTGCCAGTAGAACGATTAGCACAGATACGCAGTATTTT,CASRTISTDTQYF
-,TRBV19,TRBD1,TRBJ2-1,TGTGCCAGTAGTCTCTCCGGGACAGGGATCAATGAGCAGTTCTTC,CASSLSGTGINEQFF
-,TRBV5-4,-,TRBJ1-1,TGTGCCAGCAGCTTGGATGGCAGGGGAGGTGAACCTGAAGCTTTCTTT,CASSLDGRGGEPEAFF
-,TRBV7-6,TRBD2,TRBJ2-3,TGTGCCAGCAGCTTTAGCGGGTCTAGCACAGATACGCAGTATTTT,CASSFSGSSTDTQYF
-,TRBV5-4,-,TRBJ2-2,TGTGCCAGGCCCCCCGGGGAGCTGTTTTTT,CARPPGELFF
-,TRBV4-3,-,TRBJ1-5,TGCGCCAGCAGCCAAGTATTTGAGACAGACGATCAGCCCCAGCATTTT,CASSQVFETDDQPQHF
-,TRBV9,TRBD1,TRBJ2-7,TGTGCCAGCAGCGCGGACAGGGCTTCCATCGAGCAGTACTTC,CASSADRASIEQYF
few,TRBV19,TRBD2,TRBJ2-3,TGTGCCAGTAGTCTGGGACTAGCGTTAGCAGATACGCAGTATTTT,CASSLGLALADTQYF
-,TRBV6-6,TRBD2,TRBJ2-1,TGTGCCAGCAGTTACCCGGGACTAGCGAATGAGCAGTTCTTC,CASSYPGLANEQFF
-,TRBV27,-,TRBJ2-1,TGTGCCTGCACCCCTCTCGATCGGGGTAATGTAGGGTCCTACAATGAGCAGTTCTTC,CACTPLDRGNVGSYNEQFF
-,TRBV19,TRBD1,TRBJ2-5,TGTGCCAGTAATCCGACAGGGATAGAGACCCAGTACTTC,CASNPTGIETQYF